The present entry profiles one T cell receptor (beta chain) with its context. This specimen belongs to a study of shared clonotypes between healthy human individuals. Overall study: There were three CD4 naive, three CD4 memory, two CD8 naive and one CD8 memory plates per donor.

This CDR3 region has 15 residues. Trimming stripped 2 bases from V and 2 bases from J, with 14 bases between. Germline values: CDR1 SGHRS, CDR2 YFSETQ. It was around 180 ng DNA, tens of thousands of T cell genomes, that sorted-subset replicate PCRs used. Profiling relied on immunoSEQ multiplex PCR, and the TCRdb table lists in-frame clones only, not all of them. The sample carries 2 million to 2.5 million clones, 85% to 95% recorded once. The sequenced material came from naive CD4+ T cells from PBMCs. Regarding subset: CD45RA+ positively selected. V is TRBV5-1 and J is TRBJ2-7; D is ambiguous. This TCR was recovered from a man younger than 35 in good health. Some clones in this sample may be carry-over from other donors' samples. The CDR3 here is CASSFQAFGPYEQYF. In DNA form, the CDR3 reads TGCGCCAGCAGCTTTCAGGCCTTTGGACCCTACGAGCAGTACTTC.